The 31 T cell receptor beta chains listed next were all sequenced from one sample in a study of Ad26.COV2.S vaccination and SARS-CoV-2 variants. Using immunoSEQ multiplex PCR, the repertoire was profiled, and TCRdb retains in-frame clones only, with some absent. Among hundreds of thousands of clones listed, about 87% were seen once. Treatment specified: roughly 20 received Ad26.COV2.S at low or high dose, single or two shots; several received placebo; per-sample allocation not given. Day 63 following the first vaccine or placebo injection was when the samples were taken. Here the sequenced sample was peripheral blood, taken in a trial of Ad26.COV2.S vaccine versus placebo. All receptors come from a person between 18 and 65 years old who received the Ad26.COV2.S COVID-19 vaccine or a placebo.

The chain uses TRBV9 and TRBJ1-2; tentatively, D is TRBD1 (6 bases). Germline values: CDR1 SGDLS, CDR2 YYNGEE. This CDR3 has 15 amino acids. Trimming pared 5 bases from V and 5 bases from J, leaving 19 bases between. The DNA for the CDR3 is TGTGCCAGCAGGGCCGTTGGACAGCCAAGTTATGGCTACACCTTC. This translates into CASRAVGQPSYGYTF.

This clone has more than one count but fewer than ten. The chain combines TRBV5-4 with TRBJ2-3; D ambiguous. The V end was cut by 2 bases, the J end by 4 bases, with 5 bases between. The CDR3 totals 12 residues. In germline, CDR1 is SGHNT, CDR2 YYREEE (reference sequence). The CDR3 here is CASSLGSDTQYF. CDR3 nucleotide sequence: TGTGCCAGCAGCTTAGGTTCAGATACGCAGTATTTT.

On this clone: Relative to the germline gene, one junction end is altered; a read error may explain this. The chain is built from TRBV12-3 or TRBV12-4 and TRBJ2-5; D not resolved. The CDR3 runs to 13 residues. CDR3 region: CASSQTSQGTQYF. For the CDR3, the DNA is TGTGCCAGCAGCCAGACCTCACAAGGGACCCAGTACTTC.

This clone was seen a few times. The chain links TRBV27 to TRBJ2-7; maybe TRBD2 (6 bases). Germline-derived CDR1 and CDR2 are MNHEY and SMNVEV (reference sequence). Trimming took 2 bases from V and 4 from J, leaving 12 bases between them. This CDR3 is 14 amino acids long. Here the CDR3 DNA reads TGTGCCAGCAGTTTAAGAATAGCGGAGTACGAGCAGTACTTC. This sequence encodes CASSLRIAEYEQYF.

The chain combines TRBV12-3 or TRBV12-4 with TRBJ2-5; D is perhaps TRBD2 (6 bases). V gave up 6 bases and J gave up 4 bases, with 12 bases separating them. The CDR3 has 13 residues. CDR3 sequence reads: CASRTRDLETQYF. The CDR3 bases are TGTGCCAGCAGGACTAGGGATCTAGAGACCCAGTACTTC.

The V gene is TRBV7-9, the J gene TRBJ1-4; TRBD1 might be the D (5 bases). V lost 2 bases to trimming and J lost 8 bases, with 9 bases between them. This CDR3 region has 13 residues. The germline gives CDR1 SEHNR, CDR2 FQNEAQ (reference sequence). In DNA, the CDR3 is TGTGCCAGCAGCTTATTACGACAGGAAAAACTGTTTTTT. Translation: CASSLLRQEKLFF.

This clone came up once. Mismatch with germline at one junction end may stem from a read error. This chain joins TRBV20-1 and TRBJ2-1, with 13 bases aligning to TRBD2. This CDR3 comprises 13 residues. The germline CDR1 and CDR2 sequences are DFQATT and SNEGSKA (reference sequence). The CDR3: CSASTSGRACWVF. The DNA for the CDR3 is TGCAGTGCTAGTACTAGCGGGAGGGCCTGTTGGGTCTTC.

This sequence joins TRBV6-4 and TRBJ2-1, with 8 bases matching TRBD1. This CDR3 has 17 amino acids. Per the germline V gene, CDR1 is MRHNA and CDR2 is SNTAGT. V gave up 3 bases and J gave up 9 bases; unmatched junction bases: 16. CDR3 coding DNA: TGTGCCAGCAGTGAAATGACCCCTGGGGCAGGGGGCGGTGAGCAGTTCTTC. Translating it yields CASSEMTPGAGGGEQFF.

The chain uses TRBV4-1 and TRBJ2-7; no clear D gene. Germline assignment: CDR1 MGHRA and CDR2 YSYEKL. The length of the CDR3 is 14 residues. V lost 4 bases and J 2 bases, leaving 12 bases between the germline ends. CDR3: CASSPLTAAYEQYF. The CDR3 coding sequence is TGCGCCAGCAGCCCTCTGACGGCCGCCTACGAGCAGTACTTC.

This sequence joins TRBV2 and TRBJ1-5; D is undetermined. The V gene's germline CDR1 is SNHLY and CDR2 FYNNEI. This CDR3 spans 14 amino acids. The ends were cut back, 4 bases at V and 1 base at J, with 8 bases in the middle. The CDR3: CASSGAVSNQPQHF. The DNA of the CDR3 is TGTGCCAGCAGTGGAGCGGTGAGCAATCAGCCCCAGCATTTT.

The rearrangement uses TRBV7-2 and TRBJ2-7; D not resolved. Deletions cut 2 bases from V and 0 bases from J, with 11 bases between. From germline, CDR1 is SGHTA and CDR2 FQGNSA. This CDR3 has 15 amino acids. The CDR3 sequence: CASSLSFGSSYEQYF. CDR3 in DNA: TGTGCCAGCAGCTTATCTTTCGGAAGCTCCTACGAGCAGTACTTC.

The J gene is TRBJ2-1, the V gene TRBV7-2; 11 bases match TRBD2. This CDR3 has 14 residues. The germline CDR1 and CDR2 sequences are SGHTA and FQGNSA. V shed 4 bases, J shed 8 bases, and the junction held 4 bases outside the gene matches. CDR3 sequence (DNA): TGTGCCAGCAGCTCGACTAGCGGGGAACATGAGCAGTTCTTC. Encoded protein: CASSSTSGEHEQFF.

The CDR3 DNA reads TGTGCCAGCAGTTACACTAGCGGGGTCTCCGGGGAGCTGTTTTTT. This codes for CASSYTSGVSGELFF. The genes are TRBV6-5 and TRBJ2-2, with 10 positions matching TRBD2. The germline CDR1 and CDR2 sequences are MNHEY and SVGAGI. Unmatched junction bases numbered 3, after V lost 2 bases and J lost 6 bases. The CDR3 totals 15 residues.

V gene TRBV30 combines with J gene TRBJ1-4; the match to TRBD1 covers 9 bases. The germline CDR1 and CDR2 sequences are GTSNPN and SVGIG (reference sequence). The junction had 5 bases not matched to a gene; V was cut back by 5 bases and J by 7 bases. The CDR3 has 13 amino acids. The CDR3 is CAWGTGYGEKLFF. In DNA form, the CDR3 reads TGTGCCTGGGGGACAGGGTATGGTGAAAAACTGTTTTTT.

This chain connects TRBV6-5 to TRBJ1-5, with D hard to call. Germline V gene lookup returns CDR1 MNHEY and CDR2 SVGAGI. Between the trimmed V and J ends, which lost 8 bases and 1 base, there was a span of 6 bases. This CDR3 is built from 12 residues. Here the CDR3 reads CASVESNQPQHF. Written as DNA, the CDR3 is TGTGCCAGCGTGGAGAGCAATCAGCCCCAGCATTTT.

The CDR3 DNA sequence: TGTGCCAGCAGTGCCCGCCGGGAGGGACGGCGGGAGACCCAGTACTTC. This codes for CASSARREGRRETQYF. This sequence joins TRBV6-1 and TRBJ2-5; 8 bases are shared with TRBD2. The CDR3 sequence is 16 residues long. The V gene end was trimmed by 4 bases and the J gene end by 5 bases; junction bases not matched to a gene: 12. Germline CDR1 and CDR2: MNHNS and SASEGT.

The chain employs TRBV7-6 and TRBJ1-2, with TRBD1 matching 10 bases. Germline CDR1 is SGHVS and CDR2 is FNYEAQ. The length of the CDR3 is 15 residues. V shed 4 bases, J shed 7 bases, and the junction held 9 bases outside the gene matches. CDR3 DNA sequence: TGTGCCAGCAGCTCAGAACCGGGACAGGGGAGTGGCTACACCTTC. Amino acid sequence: CASSSEPGQGSGYTF.

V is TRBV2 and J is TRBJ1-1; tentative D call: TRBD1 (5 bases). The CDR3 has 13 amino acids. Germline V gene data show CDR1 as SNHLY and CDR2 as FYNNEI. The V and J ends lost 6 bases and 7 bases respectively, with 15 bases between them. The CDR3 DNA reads TGTGCCAGCAGACAGGACGGGACGGATGAAGCTTTCTTT. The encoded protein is CASRQDGTDEAFF.

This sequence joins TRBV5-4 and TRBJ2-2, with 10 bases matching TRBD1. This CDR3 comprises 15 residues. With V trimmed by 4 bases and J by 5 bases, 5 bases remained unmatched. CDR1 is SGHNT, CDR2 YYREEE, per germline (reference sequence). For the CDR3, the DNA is TGTGCCAGCAGCCCCGGGACAGGGGAGACCGGGGAGCTGTTTTTT. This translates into CASSPGTGETGELFF.

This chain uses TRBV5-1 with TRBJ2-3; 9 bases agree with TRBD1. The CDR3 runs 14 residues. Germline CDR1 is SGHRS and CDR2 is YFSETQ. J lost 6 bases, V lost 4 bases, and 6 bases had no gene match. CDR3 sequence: CASSMDRGGDTQYF. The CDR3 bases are TGCGCCAGCAGCATGGACAGGGGTGGGGATACGCAGTATTTT.

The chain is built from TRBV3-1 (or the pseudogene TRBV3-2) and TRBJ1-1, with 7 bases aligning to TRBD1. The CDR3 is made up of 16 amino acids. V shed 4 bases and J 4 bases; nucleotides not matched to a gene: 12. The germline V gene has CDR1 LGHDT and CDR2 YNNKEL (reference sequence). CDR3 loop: CASSPPTGRISTEAFF. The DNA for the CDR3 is TGTGCCAGCAGCCCCCCGACAGGGAGGATTAGCACTGAAGCTTTCTTT.

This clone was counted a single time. The CDR3, as DNA: TGTGCCAGCAGCGCTCCCGAGGGTTCTAACTATGGCTACACCTTC. Translated, it gives CASSAPEGSNYGYTF. The rearrangement uses TRBV9 and TRBJ1-2; D uncertain. Trimming pared 3 bases from V and 0 bases from J, leaving 12 bases between. CDR1 SGDLS and CDR2 YYNGEE come from the germline V gene. The CDR3 extends over 15 amino acids.

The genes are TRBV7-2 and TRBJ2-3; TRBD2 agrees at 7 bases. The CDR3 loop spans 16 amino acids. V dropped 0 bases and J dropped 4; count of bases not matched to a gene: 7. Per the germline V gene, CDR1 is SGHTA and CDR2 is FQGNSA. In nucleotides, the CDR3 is TGTGCCAGCAGCTTAGCGCCCTTCGGGGGGTCAGATACGCAGTATTTT. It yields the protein CASSLAPFGGSDTQYF. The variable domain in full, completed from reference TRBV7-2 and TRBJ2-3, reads GAGVSQSPSNKVTEKGKDVELRCDPISGHTALYWYRQSLGQGLEFLIYFQGNSAPDKSGLPSDRFSAERTGGSVSTLTIQRTQQEDSAVYLCASSLAPFGGSDTQYFGPGTRLTVL.

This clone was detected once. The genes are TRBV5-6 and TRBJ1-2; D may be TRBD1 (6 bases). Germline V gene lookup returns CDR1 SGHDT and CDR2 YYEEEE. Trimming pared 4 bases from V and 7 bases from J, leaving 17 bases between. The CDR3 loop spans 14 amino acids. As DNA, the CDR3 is TGTGCCAGCAGCCTCACCGGGGGGCAAGGTGGCTACACCTTC. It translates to CASSLTGGQGGYTF.

DNA of the CDR3: TGTGCCATCAGGACAGGCGGCGCCAGTGGCTACACCTTC. Translated: CAIRTGGASGYTF. The chain couples TRBV10-3 to TRBJ1-2, with D perhaps matching TRBD1 (6 bases). The CDR3 is 13 residues long. V was pared by 6 bases and J by 7 bases, with 15 bases between. Germline V gene data show CDR1 as ENHRY and CDR2 as SYGVKD.

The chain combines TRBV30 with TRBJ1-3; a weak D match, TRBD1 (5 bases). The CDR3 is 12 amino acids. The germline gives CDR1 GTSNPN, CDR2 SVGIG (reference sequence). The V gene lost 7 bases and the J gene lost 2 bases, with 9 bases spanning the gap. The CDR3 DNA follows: TGTGCCTTACAGGTCGCTGGAAACACCATATATTTT. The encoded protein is CALQVAGNTIYF.

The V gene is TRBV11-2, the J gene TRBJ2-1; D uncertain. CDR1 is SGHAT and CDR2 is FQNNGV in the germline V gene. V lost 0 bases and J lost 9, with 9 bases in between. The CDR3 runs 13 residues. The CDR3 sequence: CASSLDQVREQFF. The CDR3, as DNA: TGTGCCAGCAGCTTAGATCAGGTCCGTGAGCAGTTCTTC.

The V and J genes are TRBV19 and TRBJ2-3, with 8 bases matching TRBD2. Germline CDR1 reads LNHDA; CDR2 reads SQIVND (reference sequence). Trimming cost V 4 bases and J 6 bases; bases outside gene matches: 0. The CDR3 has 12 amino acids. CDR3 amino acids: CASSSGRDTQYF. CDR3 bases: TGTGCCAGTAGTAGCGGGAGGGATACGCAGTATTTT.

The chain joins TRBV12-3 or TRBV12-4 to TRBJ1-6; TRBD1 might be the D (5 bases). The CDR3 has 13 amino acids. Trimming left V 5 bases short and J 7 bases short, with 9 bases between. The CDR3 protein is CASSQQVNSPLHF. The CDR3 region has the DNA TGTGCCAGCAGTCAACAGGTGAATTCACCCCTCCACTTT.

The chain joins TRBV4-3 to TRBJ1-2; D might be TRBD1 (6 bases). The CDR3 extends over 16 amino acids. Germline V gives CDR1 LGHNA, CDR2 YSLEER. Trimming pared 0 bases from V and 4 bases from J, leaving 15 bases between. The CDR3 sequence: CASSQDRGGLSYGYTF. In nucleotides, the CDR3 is TGCGCCAGCAGCCAAGATAGGGGGGGCCTTTCCTATGGCTACACCTTC.

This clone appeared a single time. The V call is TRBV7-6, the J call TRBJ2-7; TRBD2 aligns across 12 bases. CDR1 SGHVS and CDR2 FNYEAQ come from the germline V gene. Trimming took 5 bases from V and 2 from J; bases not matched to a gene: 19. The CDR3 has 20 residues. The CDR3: CASSLHAETSGRLGTYEQYF. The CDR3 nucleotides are TGTGCCAGCAGCCTCCATGCGGAAACTAGCGGGAGGCTGGGTACCTACGAGCAGTACTTC.